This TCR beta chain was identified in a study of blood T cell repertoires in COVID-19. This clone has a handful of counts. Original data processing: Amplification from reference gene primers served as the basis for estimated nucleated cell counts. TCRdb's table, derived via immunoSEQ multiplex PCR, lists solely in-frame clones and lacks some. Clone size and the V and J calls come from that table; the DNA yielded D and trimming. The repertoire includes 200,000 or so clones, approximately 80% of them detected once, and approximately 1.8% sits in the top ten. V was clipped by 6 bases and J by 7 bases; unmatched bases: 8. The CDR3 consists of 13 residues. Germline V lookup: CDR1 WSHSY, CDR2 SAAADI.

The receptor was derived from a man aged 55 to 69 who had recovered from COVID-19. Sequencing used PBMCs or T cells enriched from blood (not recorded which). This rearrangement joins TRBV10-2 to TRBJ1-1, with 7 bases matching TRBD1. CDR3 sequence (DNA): TGCGCCAGCAGGATGGGACAGCTCGGTGAAGCTTTCTTT. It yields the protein CASRMGQLGEAFF.